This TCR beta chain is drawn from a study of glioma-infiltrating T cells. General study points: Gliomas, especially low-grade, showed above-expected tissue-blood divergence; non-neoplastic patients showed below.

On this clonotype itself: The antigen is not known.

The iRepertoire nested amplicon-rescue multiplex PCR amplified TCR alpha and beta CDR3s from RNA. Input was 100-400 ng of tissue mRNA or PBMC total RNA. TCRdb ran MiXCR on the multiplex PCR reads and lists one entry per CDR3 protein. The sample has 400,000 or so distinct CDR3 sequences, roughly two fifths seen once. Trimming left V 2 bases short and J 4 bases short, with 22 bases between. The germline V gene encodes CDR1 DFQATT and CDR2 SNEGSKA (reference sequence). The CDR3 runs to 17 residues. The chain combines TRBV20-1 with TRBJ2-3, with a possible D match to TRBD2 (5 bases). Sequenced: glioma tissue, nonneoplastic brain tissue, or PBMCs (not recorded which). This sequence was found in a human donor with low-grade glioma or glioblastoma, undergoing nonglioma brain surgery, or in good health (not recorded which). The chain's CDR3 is CSARRPGPEGEADTQYF. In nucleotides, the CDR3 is TGCAGTGCTAGACGCCCCGGACCAGAGGGAGAGGCAGATACGCAGTATTTT.